This is a list of T cell receptor beta chains from one sample in a study of shared clonotypes between healthy human individuals. The repertoire was sequenced with immunoSEQ multiplex PCR; TCRdb's copy has only in-frame clones and lacks some. This table holds about 2 million clones, 95% found once. Sequenced material: naive CD4+ T cells sorted from blood. The receptor set was obtained from a man younger than 35 in good health. Both conserved end residues are part of each CDR3. Fields, in order: D gene, V gene, J gene, clone size, CDR3 DNA, CDR3 protein. The D gene is left open where the match is weak. Expanded clones get a size class; other rows say once, few or many, or leave the size out.

.	TRBV6-1	TRBJ1-6	.	TGTGCCAGCAGTGAAGAAGTAAACACCTATAATTCACCCCTCCACTTT	CASSEEVNTYNSPLHF
TRBD2	TRBV7-2	TRBJ2-7	.	TGTGCCAGCAGCAGACAAGTCGCGGGAGGGGGTGAGCAGTACTTC	CASSRQVAGGGEQYF
.	TRBV5-8	TRBJ2-5	.	TGTGCCAGCAGCTTGGGGTATTCGTCAGATCAAGAGACCCAGTACTTC	CASSLGYSSDQETQYF
.	TRBV21-1	TRBJ1-5	.	TGTGCCAGCAGCACGCGACAGGGAGGGCTGAGGAGCAATCAGCCCCAGCATTTT	CASSTRQGGLRSNQPQHF
TRBD2	TRBV5-6	TRBJ2-1	.	TGTGCCAGCAGCTCCCCGGGACTAGCGGGATACAATGAGCAGTTCTTC	CASSSPGLAGYNEQFF
TRBD1	TRBV7-8	TRBJ1-2	.	TGTGCCAGCAGCCCCGTAGGGGACAGAAATAACTATGGCTACACCTTC	CASSPVGDRNNYGYTF
.	TRBV7-2	TRBJ2-3	once	TGTGCCAGCAGCCCTTGGACTAAGGAAAGGGTATTTACGCAGTATTTT	CASSPWTKERVFTQYF
.	TRBV5-1	TRBJ2-5	.	TGCGCCAGCAGCTCGGGGGGCCCGGGGGAGACCCAGTACTTC	CASSSGGPGETQYF
TRBD1	TRBV14	TRBJ1-6	.	TGTGCCAGCAGCCCACGACAGGGCTCCAATTCACCCCTCCACTTT	CASSPRQGSNSPLHF
.	TRBV25-1	TRBJ1-3	.	TGTGCCAGCAGTGACAAGTTCCTCTCTGGAAACACCATATATTTT	CASSDKFLSGNTIYF
.	TRBV5-4	TRBJ1-2	.	TGTGCCAGCAGCTTGGACGGCGCGGCGGGCTACACCTTC	CASSLDGAAGYTF
TRBD1	TRBV15	TRBJ1-1	.	TGTGCCACAAAGACGACAGGGGGCACTGAAGCTTTCTTT	CATKTTGGTEAFF
.	TRBV30	TRBJ2-1	.	TGTGCCTGGGGTGTCCGGGACCCTCAGTTCTTC	CAWGVRDPQFF
.	TRBV11-2	TRBJ2-5	.	TGTGCCAGCAGCTTACAGGAGGCGTACCAAGAGACCCAGTACTTC	CASSLQEAYQETQYF
TRBD1	TRBV7-2	TRBJ1-2	once	TGTGCCAGCAGCCCCTACGGACAGGAATATGGCTACACCTTC	CASSPYGQEYGYTF
.	TRBV29-1	TRBJ2-1	.	TGCAGCGTTGAGTCCGGACGCATCAATGAGCAGTTCTTC	CSVESGRINEQFF
TRBD2	TRBV15	TRBJ2-1	.	TGTGCCACCAGCAAATCCGGACTAGTCAGTGAGCAGTTCTTC	CATSKSGLVSEQFF